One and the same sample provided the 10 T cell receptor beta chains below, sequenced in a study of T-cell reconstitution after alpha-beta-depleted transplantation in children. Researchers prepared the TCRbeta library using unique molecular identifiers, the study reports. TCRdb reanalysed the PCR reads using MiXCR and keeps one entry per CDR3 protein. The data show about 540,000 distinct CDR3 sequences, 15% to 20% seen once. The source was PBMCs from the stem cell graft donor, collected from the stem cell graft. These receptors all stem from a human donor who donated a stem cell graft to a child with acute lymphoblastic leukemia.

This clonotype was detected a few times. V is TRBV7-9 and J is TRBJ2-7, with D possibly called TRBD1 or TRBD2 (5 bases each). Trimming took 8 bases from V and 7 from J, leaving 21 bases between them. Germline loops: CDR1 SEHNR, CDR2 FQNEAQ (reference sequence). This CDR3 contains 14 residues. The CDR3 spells CASVLGGGRKEQYF. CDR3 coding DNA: TGTGCCAGCGTTCTAGGTGGGGGTAGAAAAGAGCAGTACTTC.

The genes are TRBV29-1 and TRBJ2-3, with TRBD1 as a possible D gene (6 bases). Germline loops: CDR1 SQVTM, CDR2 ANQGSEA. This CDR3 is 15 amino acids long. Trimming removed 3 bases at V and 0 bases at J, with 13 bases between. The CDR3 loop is CSVDYRDKSTDTQYF. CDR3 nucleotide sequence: TGCAGCGTTGATTATCGGGACAAAAGCACAGATACGCAGTATTTT.

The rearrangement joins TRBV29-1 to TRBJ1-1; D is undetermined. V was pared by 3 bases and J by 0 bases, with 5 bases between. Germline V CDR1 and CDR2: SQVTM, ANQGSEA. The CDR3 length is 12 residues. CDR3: CSVDLVNTEAFF. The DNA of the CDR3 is TGCAGCGTTGATCTGGTGAACACTGAAGCTTTCTTT. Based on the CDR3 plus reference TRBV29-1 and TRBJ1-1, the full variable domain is SAVISQKPSRDICQRGTSLTIQCQVDSQVTMMFWYRQQPGQSLTLIATANQGSEATYESGFVIDKFPISRPNLTFSTLTVSNMSPEDSSIYLCSVDLVNTEAFFGQGTRLTVV.

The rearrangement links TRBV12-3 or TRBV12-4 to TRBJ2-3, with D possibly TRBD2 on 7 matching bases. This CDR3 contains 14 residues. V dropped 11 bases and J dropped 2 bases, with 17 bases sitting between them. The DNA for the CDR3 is TGTGCCGGGGGGGCGGGCATGCACACAGATACGCAGTATTTT. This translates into CAGGAGMHTDTQYF.

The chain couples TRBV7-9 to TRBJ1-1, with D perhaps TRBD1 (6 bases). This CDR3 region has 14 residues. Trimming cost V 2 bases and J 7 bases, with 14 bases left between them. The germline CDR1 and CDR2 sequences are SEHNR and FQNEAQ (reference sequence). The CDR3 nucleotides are TGTGCCAGCAGCTTACAAGGGGGGGGTTTTGAAGCTTTCTTT. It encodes CASSLQGGGFEAFF. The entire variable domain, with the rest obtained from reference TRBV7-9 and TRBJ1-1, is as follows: DTGVSQNPRHKITKRGQNVTFRCDPISEHNRLYWYRQTLGQGPEFLTYFQNEAQLEKSRLLSDRFSAERPKGSFSTLEIQRTEQGDSAMYLCASSLQGGGFEAFFGQGTRLTVV.

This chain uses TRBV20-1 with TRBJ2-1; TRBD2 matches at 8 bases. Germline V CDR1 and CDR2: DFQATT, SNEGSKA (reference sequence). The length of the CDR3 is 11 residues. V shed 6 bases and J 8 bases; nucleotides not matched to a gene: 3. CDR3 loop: CSASGSYEQFF. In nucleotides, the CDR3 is TGCAGTGCAAGCGGGAGCTATGAGCAGTTCTTC.

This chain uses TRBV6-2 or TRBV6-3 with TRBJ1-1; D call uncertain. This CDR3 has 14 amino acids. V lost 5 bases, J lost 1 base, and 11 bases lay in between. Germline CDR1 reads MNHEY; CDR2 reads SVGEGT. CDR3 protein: CASSNRAPNTEAFF. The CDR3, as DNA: TGTGCCAGCAGTAACCGGGCCCCGAACACTGAAGCTTTCTTT.

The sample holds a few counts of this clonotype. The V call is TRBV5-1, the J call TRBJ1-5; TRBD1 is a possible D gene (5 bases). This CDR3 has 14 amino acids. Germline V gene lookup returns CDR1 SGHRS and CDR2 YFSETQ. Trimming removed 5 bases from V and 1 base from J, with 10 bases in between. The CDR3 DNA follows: TGCGCCAGCAGTTTCCGGGACAGCAATCAGCCCCAGCATTTT. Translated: CASSFRDSNQPQHF. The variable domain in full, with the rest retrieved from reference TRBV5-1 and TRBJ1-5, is KAGVTQTPRYLIKTRGQQVTLSCSPISGHRSVSWYQQTPGQGLQFLFEYFSETQRNKGNFPGRFSGRQFSNSRSEMNVSTLELGDSALYLCASSFRDSNQPQHFGDGTRLSIL.

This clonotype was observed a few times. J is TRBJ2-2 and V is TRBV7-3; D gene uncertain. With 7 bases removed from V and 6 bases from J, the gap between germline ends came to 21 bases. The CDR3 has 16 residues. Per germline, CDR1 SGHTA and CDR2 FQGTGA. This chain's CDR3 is CASNDPSASGPGELFF. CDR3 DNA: TGTGCCAGCAACGACCCGTCGGCCAGTGGCCCCGGGGAGCTGTTTTTT.

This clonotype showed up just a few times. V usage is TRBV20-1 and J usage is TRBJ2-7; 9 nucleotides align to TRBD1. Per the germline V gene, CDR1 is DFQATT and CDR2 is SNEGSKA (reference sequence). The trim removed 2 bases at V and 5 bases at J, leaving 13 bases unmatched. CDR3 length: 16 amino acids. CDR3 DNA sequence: TGCAGTGCTAGACCTTTCACAGGGGGCGCTTGGGACGAGCAGTACTTC. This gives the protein CSARPFTGGAWDEQYF.